Following are 7 T cell receptor beta chains from one sample sequenced in a study of blood T cell repertoires in COVID-19. The method was immunoSEQ multiplex PCR; TCRdb's version includes in-frame clones alone and lacks a portion of them. The sample gives over 100,000 clones, roughly 84% of which show up once; around 3.9% is in the top ten. The source material was PBMCs or T cells enriched from blood (not recorded which). All receptors derive from a woman aged 25-40 years who had recovered from COVID-19.

The V and J genes are TRBV6-5 and TRBJ2-1; 8 bases are a match to TRBD1. The trim removed 0 bases at V and 2 bases at J, leaving 3 bases unmatched. CDR3 length: 16 amino acids. CDR1 is MNHEY, CDR2 SVGAGI, per germline. The CDR3 DNA reads TGTGCCAGCAGTTACTCCCCAGGGGGCACCTACAATGAGCAGTTCTTC. It translates to CASSYSPGGTYNEQFF.

V is TRBV5-4 and J is TRBJ1-2; 9 bases map to TRBD1. Germline V gene sequence: CDR1 SGHNT, CDR2 YYREEE (reference sequence). The CDR3 runs 15 residues. Losses at the gene ends were 0 bases for V and 4 bases for J; bases not matched to a gene: 4. CDR3 sequence: CASSLAGQGGYGYTF. DNA of the CDR3: TGTGCCAGCAGCTTGGCGGGACAGGGAGGCTATGGCTACACCTTC.

The genes are TRBV23-1 and TRBJ2-3; the D gene is possibly TRBD2 (9 bases). TRBV23-1 is an ORF, with its function uncertain. CDR3 size: 19 residues. V was trimmed by 7 bases and J by 2 bases, leaving 28 bases between them. The CDR3, as DNA: TGCGCCAGCACTACCCAGGGGGCGCGGCTAGCGGGACCCACAGATACGCAGTATTTT. Its translation: CASTTQGARLAGPTDTQYF.

The CDR3 region is CATSRDRTGSSSRETQYF. Written as DNA, the CDR3 is TGTGCCACCAGCAGAGATCGAACAGGGTCTTCTTCAAGAGAGACCCAGTACTTC. The chain carries TRBV15 and TRBJ2-5, with D possibly being TRBD1 (6 bases). This CDR3 has 18 amino acids. The germline V gene encodes CDR1 LNHNV and CDR2 YYDKDF (reference sequence). V lost 0 bases and J lost 4, with 21 bases in between.

The CDR3 loop reads CAIRELSGNTIYF. CDR3 nucleotide sequence: TGTGCCATCAGGGAGCTCTCTGGAAACACCATATATTTT. The chain joins TRBV10-3 to TRBJ1-3; D gene uncertain. Trimming took off 6 bases at V and 0 bases at J, with 6 bases between the two ends. CDR1 is ENHRY, CDR2 SYGVKD, per germline. This CDR3 has 13 residues.

This rearrangement joins TRBV28 to TRBJ2-3, with 8 bases fitting TRBD2. V lost 6 bases, J lost 2 bases, and 1 base stayed unmatched. This CDR3 is 13 amino acids long. Germline-derived CDR1 and CDR2 are MDHEN and SYDVKM. This chain's CDR3 is CASRAGVTDTQYF. The CDR3 DNA is TGTGCCAGCAGAGCGGGAGTCACAGATACGCAGTATTTT.

A few counts support this clone. The chain joins TRBV2 to TRBJ2-1; 11 nucleotides agree with TRBD2. V was pared by 2 bases and J by 8 bases, with 8 bases of the junction left unmatched. Germline CDR1 and CDR2: SNHLY and FYNNEI. The CDR3 contains 16 residues. The CDR3 here is CASSEILTSGSHEQFF. CDR3 DNA sequence: TGTGCCAGCAGTGAAATCTTAACTAGCGGGAGCCATGAGCAGTTCTTC.